These T cell receptor beta chains were read from a single sample in a study of cytotoxic CD8 clonotypes in ibrutinib-treated CLL. Assay: immunoSEQ multiplex PCR; the TCRdb copy retains only in-frame clones and omits some. The data show 150,000 to 200,000 clones, roughly 84% seen once. The source material was PBMCs, sampled at disease progression, from a patient treated with ibrutinib. Every receptor here comes from a human donor with chronic lymphocytic leukemia. Both conserved end residues are part of each CDR3. D genes are given only for firm matches. Clone size is stated in some rows and not others, as once, few, many or a class when expanded.

cdr3_nt cdr3_aa v_call d_call j_call clone_size
TGTGCCAGCAGCCCCGCGCACCGGGGGTACGAGCAGTACTTC CASSPAHRGYEQYF TRBV7-8 . TRBJ2-7 .
TGTGCCACCCTAACAGGGCCATCCTCTGGAAACACCATATATTTT CATLTGPSSGNTIYF TRBV19 . TRBJ1-3 .
TGCGCCAGCGGGACAGGGGGTATTCACTCCCCTGGAAACACCATATATTTT CASGTGGIHSPGNTIYF TRBV10-1 TRBD1 TRBJ1-3 .
TGCAGCGTTGTAGGGGGAATTAGGGATACGCAGTATTTT CSVVGGIRDTQYF TRBV29-1 . TRBJ2-3 .
TGTGCCAGCAGCCGCTCGACAGGGTTCAACGAGCAGTACTTC CASSRSTGFNEQYF TRBV14 TRBD1 TRBJ2-7 .
TGTGCCAGCAGCGTAGTTGTAGGGACCACCGGGGAGCTGTTTTTT CASSVVVGTTGELFF TRBV9 . TRBJ2-2 .
TGTGCCAGCAAGGCCGGGGTCTCGGGTCAGCCCCAGCATTTT CASKAGVSGQPQHF TRBV2 . TRBJ1-5 few
TGTGCCAGCAGCCCCGCGACCCCGGAGTTAAATGAGCAGTTCTTC CASSPATPELNEQFF TRBV5-6 . TRBJ2-1 .
TGTGCCAGCAGTCCAATAACCCCGGGGACAGCGCCGTTTGAAGCTTTCTTT CASSPITPGTAPFEAFF TRBV27 TRBD1 TRBJ1-1 .
TGTGCCAGCAGCTCTCCGGGACCCCCGAACACCGGGGAGCTGTTTTTT CASSSPGPPNTGELFF TRBV7-9 . TRBJ2-2 .
TGTGCCAGCAGCCCCCGGGACTCTCGAACCGCCTACAATGAGCAGTTCTTC CASSPRDSRTAYNEQFF TRBV7-9 . TRBJ2-1 .
TGTGCCAGCTCACCTCAGGGACCCGATCAGCCCCAGCATTTT CASSPQGPDQPQHF TRBV18 . TRBJ1-5 .
TGCGCCAGCAGCCAGGGACAAAATCAGCCCCAGCATTTT CASSQGQNQPQHF TRBV5-1 . TRBJ1-5 once
TGTGCCAGCAGCCAAGTGGGGCAGTTAACCTCCTACGAGCAGTACTTC CASSQVGQLTSYEQYF TRBV14 . TRBJ2-7 .
TGTGCCAGCAGTGAAGAAACACGGGGGGGGCAGTACTTC CASSEETRGGQYF TRBV6-5 TRBD2 TRBJ2-7 .
TGTGCCAGCAGCTCCTCCCCGGGGAACACTGAAGCTTTCTTT CASSSSPGNTEAFF TRBV7-2 . TRBJ1-1 .
TGTGCCAGCAGCGAAAGACCGGGACAGAACACCGGGGAGCTGTTTTTT CASSERPGQNTGELFF TRBV5-5 . TRBJ2-2 medium-sized
TGTGCCAGCAGCCAGGGACTAGCGGCTTCCTACGAGCAGTACTTC CASSQGLAASYEQYF TRBV28 TRBD2 TRBJ2-7 once
TGTGCCATCAGTGTGGAGCCGAACACTGAAGCTTTCTTT CAISVEPNTEAFF TRBV10-3 . TRBJ1-1 .
TGTGCCAGTAGTATAACCCAGGATAGCGGTGAAAAACTGTTTTTT CASSITQDSGEKLFF TRBV19 . TRBJ1-4 .
TGTGCCAGCAGCCCCAGGCAGGGGTACAATCAGCCCCAGCATTTT CASSPRQGYNQPQHF TRBV7-6 . TRBJ1-5 .
TGTGCCAGCATGAGGGACAGGGGGTCTGGAAACACCATATATTTT CASMRDRGSGNTIYF TRBV4-2 TRBD1 TRBJ1-3 .
TGCGCCAGCAGCTTGCGGTGGGAGTCCTACAATGAGCAGTTCTTC CASSLRWESYNEQFF TRBV5-1 . TRBJ2-1 .
TGTGCCATCAGTGAGTCGGGGGATAAAGCTTTCTTT CAISESGDKAFF TRBV10-3 . TRBJ1-1 .
TGTGCCAGCCCTCCCGTCGGGGTTGGGGGGACTGAAGCTTTCTTT CASPPVGVGGTEAFF TRBV28 . TRBJ1-1 .
TGTGCCAGCTCAACCGCCGGGACTAGCGGTTCGAGCTCCTACGAGCAGTACTTC CASSTAGTSGSSSYEQYF TRBV18 TRBD2 TRBJ2-7 .
TGTGCCAGCAGGGGTGCCAGCGGAGTGAACACCGGGGAGCTGTTTTTT CASRGASGVNTGELFF TRBV6-6 . TRBJ2-2 .
TGTGCCAGTAGTAGCCGGGGCGACTATGGCTACACCTTC CASSSRGDYGYTF TRBV19 . TRBJ1-2 .
TGTGCCAGCTCCGGGACAGGGGGCGCCGAGACCCAGTACTTC CASSGTGGAETQYF TRBV18 TRBD1 TRBJ2-5 .
TGTGCCAGCAGCCAAGAACTAGCGGTCAATGAGCAGTTCTTC CASSQELAVNEQFF TRBV14 TRBD2 TRBJ2-1 .
TGTGCCAGCAGCTTAGCTGGGGGCCGGGCAGATACGCAGTATTTT CASSLAGGRADTQYF TRBV7-3 . TRBJ2-3 .
TGTGCCAGCAGTCCATATGGACAGGGACCCTTGAGCGAGCAGTACTTC CASSPYGQGPLSEQYF TRBV6-6 TRBD1 TRBJ2-7 .
TGTGCCAGCAGCCCTTCGGCGGGGCTAAGCACAGATACGCAGTATTTT CASSPSAGLSTDTQYF TRBV5-6 . TRBJ2-3 .
TGTGCCAGCAGCGTACAGGATAGCAATCAGCCCCAGCATTTT CASSVQDSNQPQHF TRBV4-2 . TRBJ1-5 .
TGTGCCAGCAGTGAACTCCGGGGACTAGCGGGAGAATTTTGGAACAATGAGCAGTTCTTC CASSELRGLAGEFWNNEQFF TRBV2 TRBD2 TRBJ2-1 .
TGTGCCAGTACCCTCCCGGGTGATAGCAATCAGCCCCAGCATTTT CASTLPGDSNQPQHF TRBV19 . TRBJ1-5 few
TGTGCCAGCAGCACCAGACAGGGGGCCTCCTACGAGCAGTACTTC CASSTRQGASYEQYF TRBV13 TRBD1 TRBJ2-7 .
TGTGCCAGCAGCGTAGCAGCGACTAGCTCCTACGAGCAGTACTTC CASSVAATSSYEQYF TRBV9 . TRBJ2-7 .
TGCGCCAGCAGCGGGCCCTTTCGAGTCGGGGAGCTGTTTTTT CASSGPFRVGELFF TRBV5-1 . TRBJ2-2 .
TGTGCCAGCAGCGAACGACAGGGCTGGGACACTGAAGCTTTCTTT CASSERQGWDTEAFF TRBV9 TRBD1 TRBJ1-1 once
TGTGCCAGCAGCTTACCTAGCCCAAATGAGCAGTTCTTC CASSLPSPNEQFF TRBV7-2 . TRBJ2-1 .